This entry describes one T cell receptor beta chain. Antigen: not known. This sample stems from a study of cytomegalovirus exposure and HLA in healthy donors. Findings and limits, study-wide: For cytomegalovirus status, the classifier reportedly gave diagnoses with high specificity and sensitivity.

In the PCR, 60 Vbeta and 13 Jbeta primers were used. This table comes from immunoSEQ multiplex PCR, and its TCRdb copy is limited to in-frame clones, with some not included. The sample has about 110,000 clones; roughly 80% are singletons. The sample taken for sequencing was PBMCs. The TCR sequence derives from a man younger than 40 in good health and CMV-seropositive.

For the CDR3, the DNA is TGTGCCAGCAGCGTCTCAGCGGGGGGACCCTACGAGCAGTACTTC. Protein sequence: CASSVSAGGPYEQYF. V and J are TRBV9 and TRBJ2-7, with 9 bases identical to TRBD2. The J segment lost 2 bases and the V segment lost 2 bases, leaving 5 bases of the junction unmatched. This CDR3 has 15 residues. CDR1 SGDLS and CDR2 YYNGEE come from the germline V gene. Full variable domain (rest looked up from reference TRBV9 and TRBJ2-7): DSGVTQTPKHLITATGQRVTLRCSPRSGDLSVYWYQQSLDQGLQFLIQYYNGEERAKGNILERFSAQQFPDLHSELNLSSLELGDSALYFCASSVSAGGPYEQYFGPGTRLTVT.